The 26 T cell receptor beta chains presented below share a single source sample, sequenced in a study of T cells in Graves' hyperthyroidism and ophthalmopathy. Researchers amplified the TCR beta CDR3 regions from RNA transcripts. TCR CDR3 underwent first-round RT-PCR with the HTBI primer set. TCRdb re-called the multiplex PCR reads through MiXCR, storing one row per CDR3 protein. The sample lists a few hundred thousand distinct CDR3 sequences; 17% were seen once. Sample: blood. These receptors originate from a woman aged 18-29 years with Graves' ophthalmopathy.

This chain links TRBV27 with TRBJ2-7; a weak D match, TRBD1 (6 bases). Germline V gene lookup returns CDR1 MNHEY and CDR2 SMNVEV (reference sequence). The CDR3 totals 14 residues. Deletions cut 3 bases from V and 2 bases from J, with 11 bases between. This CDR3 is CASSFSGVTYEQYF. The CDR3 DNA is TGTGCCAGCAGTTTTTCAGGGGTTACCTACGAGCAGTACTTC.

The V call is TRBV5-6, the J call TRBJ1-1; D is unresolved. The CDR3 spans 12 residues. Looked up from germline, CDR1 is SGHDT and CDR2 is YYEEEE. Between the trimmed V and J ends, which lost 3 bases and 5 bases, there was a span of 8 bases. CDR3 protein: CASSSVWTEAFF. In DNA form, the CDR3 reads TGTGCCAGCAGCTCGGTTTGGACTGAAGCTTTCTTT. The full variable domain, completed using reference TRBV5-6 and TRBJ1-1, is DAGVTQSPTHLIKTRGQQVTLRCSPKSGHDTVSWYQQALGQGPQFIFQYYEEEERQRGNFPDRFSGHQFPNYSSELNVNALLLGDSALYLCASSSVWTEAFFGQGTRLTVV.

The genes are TRBV27 and TRBJ1-1, with 7 bases that match TRBD1. Germline values: CDR1 MNHEY, CDR2 SMNVEV (reference sequence). The CDR3 runs 16 residues. V lost 4 bases and J lost 6; bases outside the gene matches: 14. CDR3 in amino acids: CASSSLDSQGWAEAFF. The CDR3 DNA is TGTGCCAGCAGTTCATTAGACTCACAGGGGTGGGCTGAAGCTTTCTTT.

The CDR3 loop is CSVEQGAVNTEAFF. The DNA for the CDR3 is TGCAGCGTTGAACAGGGGGCGGTGAACACTGAAGCTTTCTTT. The rearrangement joins TRBV29-1 to TRBJ1-1; TRBD1 agrees at 8 bases. CDR1 is SQVTM and CDR2 is ANQGSEA in the germline V gene. Trimming removed 2 bases from V and 0 bases from J; junction bases left unmatched: 2. The CDR3 is 14 amino acids.

In this sample, this clonotype turned up many times. The chain is built from TRBV18 and TRBJ1-1; 9 bases match TRBD1. The CDR3 sequence is 15 residues long. Germline V gene sequence: CDR1 KGHSH, CDR2 LQKENI. The V and J ends lost 3 bases and 1 base, in that order; junction bases with no gene match: 3. The CDR3 loop is CASSPGQGWNTEAFF. CDR3 coding DNA: TGTGCCAGCTCACCGGGACAGGGATGGAACACTGAAGCTTTCTTT.

This clonotype has just a few counts. V and J are TRBV7-8 and TRBJ1-3, with D uncertain. Germline CDR1 is SGHVS and CDR2 is FQNEAQ. Trimming pared 5 bases from V and 8 bases from J, leaving 19 bases between. CDR3 length: 15 amino acids. The CDR3, as DNA: TGTGCCAGCAGCGTAGGGAAAGGGAGGGTGCACACCATATATTTT. It encodes CASSVGKGRVHTIYF.

The chain links TRBV4-2 to TRBJ1-5, with D perhaps matching TRBD1 (5 bases). Germline assignment: CDR1 LGHNA and CDR2 YNFKEQ. The CDR3 totals 16 residues. V was shortened by 0 bases and J by 1 base, with 10 bases between the two germline ends. The CDR3 region has the DNA TGTGCCAGCAGCCAAGATTTGACAGTCAGCAATCAGCCCCAGCATTTT. It translates to CASSQDLTVSNQPQHF.

This clonotype appeared many times. The J gene is TRBJ1-3, the V gene TRBV11-1, with D perhaps TRBD1 (5 bases). Germline values: CDR1 SGHAT, CDR2 FQDESV (reference sequence). The CDR3 contains 15 residues. V lost 8 bases, J lost 0 bases, and 14 bases lay in between. The CDR3 nucleotides read TGTGCCAGCGCGCGTCGGGGGAACTCTGGAAACACCATATATTTT. This translates into CASARRGNSGNTIYF. Full variable domain (remainder filled in from reference TRBV11-1 and TRBJ1-3): EAEVAQSPRYKITEKSQAVAFWCDPISGHATLYWYRQILGQGPELLVQFQDESVVDDSQLPKDRFSAERLKGVDSTLKIQPAELGDSAMYLCASARRGNSGNTIYFGEGSWLTVV.

At least ten counts were recorded for this clonotype. The chain links TRBV3-1 to TRBJ2-5; 8 bases map to TRBD2. Trimming took 1 base from V and 5 from J; bases not matched to a gene: 12. This CDR3 spans 17 amino acids. CDR1 is LGHDT, CDR2 YNNKEL, per germline (reference sequence). The CDR3 DNA reads as TGTGCCAGCAGCCAAGCCACCGGGACTAGGAGGAGGGAGACCCAGTACTTC. It codes for CASSQATGTRRRETQYF.

This chain connects TRBV28 to TRBJ2-1, with 7 nucleotides matching TRBD1. The length of the CDR3 is 15 residues. The J segment lost 8 bases and the V segment lost 3 bases, leaving 10 bases of the junction unmatched. Germline CDR1 MDHEN, CDR2 SYDVKM. CDR3 region: CASSFPRGSGDEQFF. The CDR3 nucleotides are TGTGCCAGCAGTTTTCCCAGGGGGAGCGGAGATGAGCAGTTCTTC.

The table lists this clonotype with a few counts. The chain recombines TRBV4-1 with TRBJ1-5, with a possible D match to TRBD1 (5 bases). The CDR3 has 16 residues. Trimming took 6 bases from V and 0 from J, leaving 15 bases between them. Looked up from germline, CDR1 is MGHRA and CDR2 is YSYEKL. The CDR3 protein is CASRLGTGASNQPQHF. The CDR3 DNA sequence: TGCGCCAGCAGATTAGGGACGGGAGCTAGCAATCAGCCCCAGCATTTT.

The chain couples TRBV27 to TRBJ1-2, with D possibly matching TRBD1 (6 bases). V was cut by 5 bases and J by 4 bases, with 11 bases left in between. From germline, CDR1 is MNHEY and CDR2 SMNVEV (reference sequence). The CDR3 extends over 13 amino acids. The CDR3 DNA follows: TGTGCCAGCAGTCCCAAAGGGGGCTATGGCTACACCTTC. Translated: CASSPKGGYGYTF.

The chain employs TRBV27 and TRBJ2-2; D possibly corresponds to TRBD1 (6 bases). Deletions cut 0 bases from V and 7 bases from J, with 15 bases between. This CDR3 spans 16 amino acids. Germline lookup yields CDR1 MNHEY and CDR2 SMNVEV (reference sequence). CDR3 bases: TGTGCCAGCAGTTTATCGCAGGGGTGGTACAGCGGGGAGCTGTTTTTT. Its protein is CASSLSQGWYSGELFF.

This clonotype has at least ten counts. The chain couples TRBV7-2 to TRBJ2-3; D is uncertain. Germline V gene lookup returns CDR1 SGHTA and CDR2 FQGNSA. V gave up 3 bases and J gave up 6 bases, with 10 bases separating them. The CDR3 sequence is 13 residues long. The CDR3 DNA reads as TGTGCCAGCAGCTTCTGGCCCTTGGATACGCAGTATTTT. Its translation: CASSFWPLDTQYF.

This clonotype appeared a few times. J is TRBJ1-5 and V is TRBV20-1; D is undetermined. V was clipped by 7 bases and J by 3 bases, with 13 bases between them. CDR3 length: 13 residues. Germline V CDR1 and CDR2: DFQATT, SNEGSKA (reference sequence). For the CDR3, the DNA is TGCAGTGGGAGTGGAACCCTCAATCAGCCCCAGCATTTT. Protein product: CSGSGTLNQPQHF.

In its sample, this clonotype was seen a few times. The V call is TRBV7-9, the J call TRBJ2-7; D call uncertain. CDR1 SEHNR and CDR2 FQNEAQ come from the germline V gene (reference sequence). The CDR3 spans 15 residues. V was shortened by 3 bases and J by 4 bases, with 16 bases between the two germline ends. This chain's CDR3 is CASSLGMGLMYEQYF. CDR3 DNA sequence: TGTGCCAGCAGCTTGGGGATGGGTCTTATGTACGAGCAGTACTTC. Combining the CDR3 with reference TRBV7-9 and TRBJ2-7 gives the whole variable domain DTGVSQNPRHKITKRGQNVTFRCDPISEHNRLYWYRQTLGQGPEFLTYFQNEAQLEKSRLLSDRFSAERPKGSFSTLEIQRTEQGDSAMYLCASSLGMGLMYEQYFGPGTRLTVT.

This clonotype was detected only a few times. The chain uses TRBV27 and TRBJ2-1, with 8 bases fitting TRBD1. Trimming removed 5 bases from V and 8 bases from J; junction bases left unmatched: 8. This CDR3 is built from 14 residues. Germline-derived CDR1 and CDR2 are MNHEY and SMNVEV (reference sequence). CDR3 loop: CASSNRDRWHEQFF. In nucleotides, the CDR3 is TGTGCCAGCAGTAACCGGGACAGGTGGCATGAGCAGTTCTTC.

This clonotype was seen a few times. The gene calls are TRBV11-2 and TRBJ1-1; 9 bases match TRBD1. The V and J ends lost 6 bases and 0 bases, in that order; junction bases with no gene match: 5. The germline V gene has CDR1 SGHAT and CDR2 FQNNGV. The CDR3 is made up of 15 amino acids. The CDR3 spells CASRGQGLLNTEAFF. CDR3 DNA: TGTGCCAGCAGGGGACAGGGCCTATTGAACACTGAAGCTTTCTTT. Supplemented by reference TRBV11-2 and TRBJ1-1, the full variable domain reads EAGVAQSPRYKIIEKRQSVAFWCNPISGHATLYWYQQILGQGPKLLIQFQNNGVVDDSQLPKDRFSAERLKGVDSTLKIQPAKLEDSAVYLCASRGQGLLNTEAFFGQGTRLTVV.

About this clonotype itself: A read error may be the cause here, since a much bigger clone is one base away. This sequence joins TRBV28 and TRBJ2-1, with D maybe TRBD1 (6 bases). Germline assignment: CDR1 MDHEN and CDR2 SYDVKM. V shed 6 bases and J shed 5 bases, with 26 bases lying between them. CDR3 length equals 18 residues. As DNA, the CDR3 is TGTGCCAGCAGACCACCACTACGGATGGACAGCCGACACAATGAGCAGTTCTTC. The encoded protein is CASRPPLRMDSRHNEQFF.

Regarding this clonotype: One base away lies a much larger clone, so this may be a sequencing read error. This rearrangement joins TRBV28 to TRBJ1-2; the D is unclear. Germline V gene lookup returns CDR1 MDHEN and CDR2 SYDVKM. The CDR3 spans 14 residues. With 3 bases removed from V and 0 bases from J, the gap between germline ends came to 8 bases. The CDR3 is CASSFLPSNYGYTF. The CDR3, as DNA: TGTGCCAGCAGTTTTCTTCCGTCTAACTATGGCTACACCTTC.

There are many counts of this clonotype. The chain couples TRBV30 to TRBJ1-3; D gene ambiguous. This CDR3 spans 11 amino acids. The V and J ends lost 7 bases and 4 bases respectively, with 8 bases between them. Germline values: CDR1 GTSNPN, CDR2 SVGIG (reference sequence). The DNA for the CDR3 is TGTGCCTATCTCAACGGAAACACCATATATTTT. Its translation: CAYLNGNTIYF.

The table lists this clonotype with many counts. The CDR3 loop is CASSARDSRSEQYF. CDR3 nucleotides: TGTGCCAGCAGTGCCCGGGACAGCAGAAGCGAGCAGTACTTC. This chain connects TRBV6-1 to TRBJ2-7; 7 bases map to TRBD1. The germline V gene encodes CDR1 MNHNS and CDR2 SASEGT. This CDR3 spans 14 amino acids. With 4 bases clipped from V and 6 bases from J, the junction kept 9 bases outside the gene matches.

This clonotype was seen a few times. J is TRBJ2-3 and V is TRBV28, with 11 bases that match TRBD2. CDR1 and CDR2 from the germline V gene are MDHEN and SYDVKM. Trimming removed 7 bases from V and 7 bases from J; junction bases left unmatched: 13. CDR3 length equals 16 residues. The CDR3 nucleotides are TGTGCCAGCAAAAACCCCACTAGCGGGAGAAGGAATACGCAGTATTTT. Its translation: CASKNPTSGRRNTQYF.

This sequence joins TRBV10-3 and TRBJ2-7, with D perhaps given as TRBD1 or TRBD2 (5 bases each). Germline V CDR1 and CDR2: ENHRY, SYGVKD. V lost 6 bases and J 2 bases, leaving 8 bases between the germline ends. The CDR3 is 12 amino acids. The chain's CDR3 is CAIRQGAYEQYF. DNA for the CDR3: TGTGCCATCAGGCAGGGAGCCTACGAGCAGTACTTC.

A few counts support this clonotype. V and J are TRBV5-6 and TRBJ2-7; TRBD2 might be the D (5 bases). Looked up from germline, CDR1 is SGHDT and CDR2 is YYEEEE. V was trimmed by 6 bases and J by 3 bases, leaving 13 bases between them. This CDR3 region has 13 residues. The CDR3 DNA reads as TGTGCCAGCACCATGGAGGTATACTACGAGCAGTACTTC. This translates into CASTMEVYYEQYF.

This clonotype was seen repeatedly, ten times or more. The genes are TRBV2 and TRBJ2-3; weak D call: TRBD1 (5 bases). V lost 6 bases to trimming and J lost 3 bases, with 13 bases between them. The CDR3 has 14 amino acids. The germline CDR1 and CDR2 sequences are SNHLY and FYNNEI. CDR3 protein: CASSARAQTDTQYF. The CDR3 region has the DNA TGTGCCAGCAGCGCCAGGGCCCAGACAGATACGCAGTATTTT.